This TCR beta chain was retrieved from a study of cytomegalovirus exposure and HLA in healthy donors. Study results and limitations: A later analysis found TCR association rates differed by HLA locus, highest for DRB1 and lowest for HLA-C.

With regard to this clone: Its antigen is not known.

CDR1 SGHRS and CDR2 YFSETQ come from the germline V gene. The length of the CDR3 is 14 residues. The germline V and J ends were trimmed by 4 bases and 5 bases, with 15 bases remaining between them. Primers: 60 Vbeta forward and 13 Jbeta reverse. TCRdb keeps only in-frame clones here, not all; method: immunoSEQ multiplex PCR. The repertoire holds around 180,000 clones, with just under 80% as singletons. The specimen was PBMCs. V gene TRBV5-1 combines with J gene TRBJ2-5; possibly TRBD1 for D (6 bases). This sequence was found in a woman younger than 45 in good health and CMV-seropositive. The CDR3 loop is CASSEGGVGETQYF. CDR3 DNA: TGCGCCAGCAGCGAAGGGGGAGTAGGGGAGACCCAGTACTTC.